This TCR beta chain originates from a study of shared clonotypes between healthy human individuals. General study results and limits: A reduction in generation probabilities was seen for non-shared clonotypes relative to those shared by all four donors.

Regarding this clone: Its target is not known.

Germline trimming cut 3 bases from V and 3 bases from J; bases unmatched to any gene: 10. Germline V gene lookup returns CDR1 SGHTA and CDR2 FQGTGA. The CDR3 is made up of 18 amino acids. Measured with immunoSEQ multiplex PCR; TCRdb has only the in-frame clones, and not every one. Among about 1 million clones listed, 70% to 80% were seen once. Among the donors, all were Caucasian adults who lived in Nashville, Tennessee. The CD4+ fraction was divided into a CD45RA+ naive subset and a CD45RA-negative memory subset. V and J are TRBV7-3 and TRBJ1-5; 11 positions match TRBD1. The material sequenced was memory CD4+ T cells sorted from blood. Subset: CD45RA-negative fraction. This sequence originates from a man younger than 35 in good health. The CDR3 loop is CASSFPFQGQGDNQPQHF. CDR3 bases: TGTGCCAGCAGCTTCCCATTCCAGGGACAGGGGGACAATCAGCCCCAGCATTTT.